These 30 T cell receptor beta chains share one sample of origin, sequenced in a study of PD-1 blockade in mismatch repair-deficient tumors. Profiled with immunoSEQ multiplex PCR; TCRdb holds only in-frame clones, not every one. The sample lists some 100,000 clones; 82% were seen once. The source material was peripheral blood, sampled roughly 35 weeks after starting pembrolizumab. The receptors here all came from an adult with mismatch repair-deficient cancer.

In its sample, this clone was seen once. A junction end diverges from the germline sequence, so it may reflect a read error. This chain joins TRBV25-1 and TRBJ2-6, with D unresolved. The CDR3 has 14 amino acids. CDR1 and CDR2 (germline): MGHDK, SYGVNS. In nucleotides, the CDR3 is TGTGCCGGCAGTGAAGGTGTGGGGGCCAACGTCCTGACTTTC. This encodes CAGSEGVGANVLTF.

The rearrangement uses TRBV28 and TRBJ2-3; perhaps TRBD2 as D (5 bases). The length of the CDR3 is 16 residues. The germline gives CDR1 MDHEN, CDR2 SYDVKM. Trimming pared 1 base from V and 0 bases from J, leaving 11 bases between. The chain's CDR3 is CASSLLGRDSTDTQYF. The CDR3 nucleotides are TGTGCCAGCAGTTTATTGGGTCGGGATAGCACAGATACGCAGTATTTT.

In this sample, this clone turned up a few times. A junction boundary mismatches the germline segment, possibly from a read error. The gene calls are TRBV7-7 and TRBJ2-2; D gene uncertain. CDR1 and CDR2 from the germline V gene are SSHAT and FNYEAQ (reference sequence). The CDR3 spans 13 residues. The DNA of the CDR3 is TGTGCTAGCAGTTTCAGGAAAGCCGGGGAGCTGTTTTTT. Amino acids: CASSFRKAGELFF.

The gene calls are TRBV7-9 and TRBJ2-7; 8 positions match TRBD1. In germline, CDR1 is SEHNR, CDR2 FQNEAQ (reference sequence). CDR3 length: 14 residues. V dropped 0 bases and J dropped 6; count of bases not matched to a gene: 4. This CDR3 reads CASSLAGQAPEQYF. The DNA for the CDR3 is TGTGCCAGCAGCTTAGCGGGACAGGCCCCCGAGCAGTACTTC.

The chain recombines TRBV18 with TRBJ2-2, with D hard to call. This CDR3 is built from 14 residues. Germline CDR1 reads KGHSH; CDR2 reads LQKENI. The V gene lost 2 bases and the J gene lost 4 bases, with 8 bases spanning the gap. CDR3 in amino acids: CASSPKALTGELFF. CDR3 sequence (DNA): TGTGCCAGCTCACCAAAGGCTCTCACCGGGGAGCTGTTTTTT.

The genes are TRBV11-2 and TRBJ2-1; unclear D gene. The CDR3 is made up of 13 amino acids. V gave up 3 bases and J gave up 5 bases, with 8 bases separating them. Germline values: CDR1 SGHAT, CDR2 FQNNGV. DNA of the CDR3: TGTGCCAGCAGCTTTGTGGGTGACAATGAGCAGTTCTTC. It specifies CASSFVGDNEQFF.

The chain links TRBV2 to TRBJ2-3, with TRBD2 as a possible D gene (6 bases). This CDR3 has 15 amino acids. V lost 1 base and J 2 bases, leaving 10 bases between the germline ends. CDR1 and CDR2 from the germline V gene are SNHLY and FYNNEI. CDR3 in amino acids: CASSEEQDYTDTQYF. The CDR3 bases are TGTGCCAGCAGTGAAGAACAGGACTACACAGATACGCAGTATTTT.

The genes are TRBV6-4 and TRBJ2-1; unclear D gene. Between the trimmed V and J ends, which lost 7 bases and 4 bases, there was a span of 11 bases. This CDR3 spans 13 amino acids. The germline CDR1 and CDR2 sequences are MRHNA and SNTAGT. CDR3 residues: CASITDKYNEQFF. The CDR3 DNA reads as TGTGCCAGCATTACCGACAAGTACAATGAGCAGTTCTTC.

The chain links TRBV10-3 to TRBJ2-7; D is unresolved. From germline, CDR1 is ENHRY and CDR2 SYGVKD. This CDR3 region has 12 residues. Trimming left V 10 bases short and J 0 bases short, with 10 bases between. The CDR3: CATDPGSYEQYF. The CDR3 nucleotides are TGTGCCACCGACCCGGGCTCCTACGAGCAGTACTTC.

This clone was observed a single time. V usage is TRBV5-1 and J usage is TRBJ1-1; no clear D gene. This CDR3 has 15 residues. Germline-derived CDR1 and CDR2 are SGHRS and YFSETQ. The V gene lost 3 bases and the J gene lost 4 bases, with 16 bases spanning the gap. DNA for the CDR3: TGCGCCAGCAGCTCTACCCCCCGGGGTAGCACTGAAGCTTTCTTT. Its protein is CASSSTPRGSTEAFF.

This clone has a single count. CDR3 DNA sequence: TGTGCCAGCAGTCTACTTCCGGGACAATATAATTCACCCCTCCACTTT. Translating gives CASSLLPGQYNSPLHF. This rearrangement joins TRBV27 to TRBJ1-6; the D gene is possibly TRBD1 (6 bases). CDR3 length: 16 residues. CDR1 and CDR2 (germline): MNHEY, SMNVEV (reference sequence). Trimming left V 5 bases short and J 4 bases short, with 15 bases between.

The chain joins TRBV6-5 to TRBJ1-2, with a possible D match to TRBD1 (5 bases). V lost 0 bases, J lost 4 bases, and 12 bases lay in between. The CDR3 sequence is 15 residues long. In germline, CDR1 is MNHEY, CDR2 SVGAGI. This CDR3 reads CASSYSWGSAYGYTF. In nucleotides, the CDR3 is TGTGCCAGCAGTTACTCGTGGGGGTCAGCCTATGGCTACACCTTC.

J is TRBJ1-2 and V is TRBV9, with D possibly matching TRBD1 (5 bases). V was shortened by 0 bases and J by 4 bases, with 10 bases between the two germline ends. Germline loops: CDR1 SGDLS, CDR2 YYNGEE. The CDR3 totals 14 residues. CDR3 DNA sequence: TGTGCCAGCAGCGTAGCAGGGAATGGCTATGGCTACACCTTC. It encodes CASSVAGNGYGYTF.

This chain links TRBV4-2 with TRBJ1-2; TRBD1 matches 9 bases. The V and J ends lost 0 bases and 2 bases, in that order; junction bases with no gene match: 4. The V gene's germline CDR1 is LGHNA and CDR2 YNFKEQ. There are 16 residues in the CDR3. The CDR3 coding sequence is TGTGCCAGCAGCCAAGATGGGGACAGGGCCAACTATGGCTACACCTTC. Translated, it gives CASSQDGDRANYGYTF.

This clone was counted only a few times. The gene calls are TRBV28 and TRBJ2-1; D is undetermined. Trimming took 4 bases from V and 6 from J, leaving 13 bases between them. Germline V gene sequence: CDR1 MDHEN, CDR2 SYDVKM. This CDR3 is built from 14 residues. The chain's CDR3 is CASSSRLYTNEQFF. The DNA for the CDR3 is TGTGCCAGCAGTTCAAGACTCTACACCAATGAGCAGTTCTTC.

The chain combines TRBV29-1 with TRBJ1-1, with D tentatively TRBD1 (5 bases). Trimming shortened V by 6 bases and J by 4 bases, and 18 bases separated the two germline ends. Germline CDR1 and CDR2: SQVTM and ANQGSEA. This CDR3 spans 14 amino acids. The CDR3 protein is CSVPGEGRGTEAFF. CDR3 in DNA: TGCAGCGTCCCGGGGGAGGGAAGGGGCACTGAAGCTTTCTTT.

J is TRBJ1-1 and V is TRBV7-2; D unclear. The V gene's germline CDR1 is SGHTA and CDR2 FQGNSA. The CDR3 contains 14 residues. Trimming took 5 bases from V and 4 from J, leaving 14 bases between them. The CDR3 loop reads CASSPRTRVTEAFF. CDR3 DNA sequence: TGTGCCAGCAGCCCACGGACCCGAGTCACTGAAGCTTTCTTT.

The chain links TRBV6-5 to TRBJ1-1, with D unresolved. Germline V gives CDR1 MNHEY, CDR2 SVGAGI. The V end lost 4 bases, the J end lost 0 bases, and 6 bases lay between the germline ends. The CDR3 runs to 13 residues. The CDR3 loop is CASSSLVNTEAFF. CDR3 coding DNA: TGTGCCAGCAGTTCCCTAGTGAACACTGAAGCTTTCTTT.

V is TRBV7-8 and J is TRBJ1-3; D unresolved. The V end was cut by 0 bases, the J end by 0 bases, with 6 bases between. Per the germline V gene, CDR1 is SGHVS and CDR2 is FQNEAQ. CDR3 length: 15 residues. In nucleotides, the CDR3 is TGTGCCAGCAGCTTAGCAAAAATCTCTGGAAACACCATATATTTT. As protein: CASSLAKISGNTIYF.

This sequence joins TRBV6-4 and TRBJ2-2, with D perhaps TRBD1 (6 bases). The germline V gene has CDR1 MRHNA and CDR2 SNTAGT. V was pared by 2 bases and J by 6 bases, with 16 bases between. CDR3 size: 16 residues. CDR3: CASSDRYRERAGELFF. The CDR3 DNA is TGTGCCAGCAGTGACCGGTACAGGGAAAGGGCCGGGGAGCTGTTTTTT.

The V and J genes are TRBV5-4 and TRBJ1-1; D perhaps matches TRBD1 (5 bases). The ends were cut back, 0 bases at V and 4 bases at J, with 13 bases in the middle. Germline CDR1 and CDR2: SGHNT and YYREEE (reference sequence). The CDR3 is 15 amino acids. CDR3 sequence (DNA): TGTGCCAGCAGCTTGGGAACTGGAAGGGGCACTGAAGCTTTCTTT. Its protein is CASSLGTGRGTEAFF.

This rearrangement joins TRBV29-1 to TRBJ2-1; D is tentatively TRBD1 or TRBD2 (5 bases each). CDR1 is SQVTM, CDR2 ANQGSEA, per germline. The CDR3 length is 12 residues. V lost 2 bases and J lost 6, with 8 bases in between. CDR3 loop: CSVESGTNEQFF. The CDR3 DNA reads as TGCAGCGTTGAATCTGGGACCAATGAGCAGTTCTTC.

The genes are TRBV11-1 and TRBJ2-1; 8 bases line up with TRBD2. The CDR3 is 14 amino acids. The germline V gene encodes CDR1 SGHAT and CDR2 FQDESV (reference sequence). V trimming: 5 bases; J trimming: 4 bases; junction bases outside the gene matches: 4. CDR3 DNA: TGTGCCAGCAGCCGGACTAGCTCTTACAATGAGCAGTTCTTC. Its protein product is CASSRTSSYNEQFF.

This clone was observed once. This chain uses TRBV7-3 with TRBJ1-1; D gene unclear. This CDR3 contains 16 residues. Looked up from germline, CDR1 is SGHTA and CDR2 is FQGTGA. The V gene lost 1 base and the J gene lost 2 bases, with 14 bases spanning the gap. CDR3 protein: CASSLMGGGINTEAFF. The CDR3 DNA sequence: TGTGCCAGCAGCTTAATGGGCGGAGGGATCAACACTGAAGCTTTCTTT.

The CDR3 DNA sequence: TGTGCCAGCAGCTCCACGACTAGCGGTTCCTACGAGCAGTACTTC. Amino acids: CASSSTTSGSYEQYF. J is TRBJ2-7 and V is TRBV7-9; TRBD2 aligns across 9 bases. This CDR3 contains 15 residues. Germline V CDR1 and CDR2: SEHNR, FQNEAQ (reference sequence). V lost 4 bases, J lost 1 base, and 5 bases stayed unmatched.

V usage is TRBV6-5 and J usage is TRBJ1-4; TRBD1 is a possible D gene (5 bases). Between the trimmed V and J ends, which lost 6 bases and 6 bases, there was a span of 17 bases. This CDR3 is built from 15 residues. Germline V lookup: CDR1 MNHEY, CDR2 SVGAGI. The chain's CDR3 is CASRKGGGIHEKLFF. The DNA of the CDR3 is TGTGCCAGCAGGAAGGGTGGGGGGATACATGAAAAACTGTTTTTT.

The CDR3 spells CASSEWGVGGKFETQYF. Here the CDR3 DNA reads TGCGCCAGCAGTGAGTGGGGTGTAGGGGGAAAGTTCGAGACCCAGTACTTC. V and J are TRBV10-1 and TRBJ2-5; TRBD1 might be the D (6 bases). This CDR3 comprises 17 residues. CDR1 is WNHNN and CDR2 is SYGVQD in the germline V gene (reference sequence). V dropped 1 base and J dropped 5 bases, with 20 bases sitting between them.

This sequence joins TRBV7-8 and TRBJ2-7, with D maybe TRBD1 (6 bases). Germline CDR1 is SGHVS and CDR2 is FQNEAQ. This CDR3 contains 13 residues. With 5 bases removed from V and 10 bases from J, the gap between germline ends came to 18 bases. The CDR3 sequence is CASSLGVRQEQYF. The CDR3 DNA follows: TGTGCCAGCAGCCTAGGGGTGAGACAGGAACAGTACTTC.

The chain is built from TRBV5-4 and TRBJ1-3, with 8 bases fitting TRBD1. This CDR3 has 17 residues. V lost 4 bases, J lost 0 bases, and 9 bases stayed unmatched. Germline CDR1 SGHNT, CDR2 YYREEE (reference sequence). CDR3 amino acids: CASSLRQGTLSGNTIYF. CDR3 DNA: TGTGCCAGCAGCCTCAGACAGGGGACCCTCTCTGGAAACACCATATATTTT.

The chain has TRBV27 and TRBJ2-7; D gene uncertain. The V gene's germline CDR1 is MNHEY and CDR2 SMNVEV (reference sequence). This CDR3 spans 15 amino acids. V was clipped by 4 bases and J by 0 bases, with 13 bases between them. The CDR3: CASSSIFQSSYEQYF. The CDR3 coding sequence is TGTGCCAGCAGTTCGATTTTCCAAAGCTCCTACGAGCAGTACTTC.